These 8 T cell receptor beta chains were sequenced from one sample in a study of blood T cell repertoires in COVID-19. TCRdb's copy holds only in-frame clones and misses some; the assay was immunoSEQ multiplex PCR. This sample yields about 220,000 clones, of which approximately 84% are seen a single time; 2.9% belongs to the top ten. Sequencing was performed on peripheral blood. Receptor source: a middle-aged man who had recovered from COVID-19.

This rearrangement joins TRBV5-1 to TRBJ2-3; TRBD2 matches 8 bases. From germline, CDR1 is SGHRS and CDR2 YFSETQ. The CDR3 spans 15 residues. V lost 6 bases, J lost 1 base, and 7 bases stayed unmatched. The CDR3 reads CASTMSGRRTDTQYF. Here the CDR3 DNA reads TGCGCCAGCACGATGAGCGGGAGACGCACAGATACGCAGTATTTT.

The chain joins TRBV5-6 to TRBJ2-1; the match to TRBD2 covers 8 bases. The germline gives CDR1 SGHDT, CDR2 YYEEEE. The CDR3 runs 15 residues. Trimming removed 4 bases from V and 8 bases from J; junction bases left unmatched: 11. Here the CDR3 reads CASSPWEAGDDEQFF. The CDR3 DNA follows: TGTGCCAGCAGCCCCTGGGAAGCGGGAGATGATGAGCAGTTCTTC.

This clone was seen ten or more times. The gene calls are TRBV19 and TRBJ1-1, with 7 bases aligning to TRBD1. The CDR3 runs 15 residues. The junction had 7 bases not matched to a gene; V was cut back by 2 bases and J by 4 bases. The germline V gene has CDR1 LNHDA and CDR2 SQIVND (reference sequence). Written as DNA, the CDR3 is TGTGCCAGTAGTATAAATAAGGGACAGAGCACTGAAGCTTTCTTT. Amino acids: CASSINKGQSTEAFF.

The CDR3 DNA follows: TGTGCCAGCAGCCCCGACAGGGGATATGGCACTGAAGCTTTCTTT. It is translated as CASSPDRGYGTEAFF. The chain recombines TRBV7-2 with TRBJ1-1; 8 bases line up with TRBD1. The germline V gene has CDR1 SGHTA and CDR2 FQGNSA. The V gene end was trimmed by 5 bases and the J gene end by 4 bases; junction bases not matched to a gene: 9. This CDR3 is 15 amino acids long.

The J gene is TRBJ1-4, the V gene TRBV5-1; TRBD1 is a possible D gene (5 bases). V was cut by 1 base and J by 8 bases, with 12 bases left in between. The CDR3 consists of 14 residues. The germline gives CDR1 SGHRS, CDR2 YFSETQ. The CDR3 bases are TGCGCCAGCAGCTTGTTAGCAGGGAAGGAAAAACTGTTTTTT. It yields the protein CASSLLAGKEKLFF. Full variable domain (missing parts from reference TRBV5-1 and TRBJ1-4): KAGVTQTPRYLIKTRGQQVTLSCSPISGHRSVSWYQQTPGQGLQFLFEYFSETQRNKGNFPGRFSGRQFSNSRSEMNVSTLELGDSALYLCASSLLAGKEKLFFGSGTQLSVL.

The rearrangement joins TRBV7-9 to TRBJ2-5; 9 bases fit TRBD1. CDR3 length equals 15 residues. The germline gives CDR1 SEHNR, CDR2 FQNEAQ (reference sequence). V lost 5 bases, J lost 3 bases, and 7 bases stayed unmatched. CDR3 coding DNA: TGTGCCAGCAGCCTCTTGCGGACAGGGGAAGAGACCCAGTACTTC. Its translation: CASSLLRTGEETQYF.

The V and J genes are TRBV28 and TRBJ1-5; TRBD1 matches 10 bases. The CDR3 contains 15 residues. The V gene's germline CDR1 is MDHEN and CDR2 SYDVKM. With 7 bases clipped from V and 2 bases from J, the junction kept 5 bases outside the gene matches. The CDR3 here is CASTRTGGGNQPQHF. Here the CDR3 DNA reads TGTGCCAGCACCCGGACAGGGGGTGGCAATCAGCCCCAGCATTTT. The full variable domain, with the rest looked up from reference TRBV28 and TRBJ1-5, is DVKVTQSSRYLVKRTGEKVFLECVQDMDHENMFWYRQDPGLGLRLIYFSYDVKMKEKGDIPEGYSVSREKKERFSLILESASTNQTSMYLCASTRTGGGNQPQHFGDGTRLSIL.

A word on this clone: Other DNA sequences from this sample encode an identical CDR3 as well. This chain uses TRBV3-1 (or the pseudogene TRBV3-2) with TRBJ1-2; TRBD1 aligns across 8 bases. Germline V gene lookup returns CDR1 LGHDT and CDR2 YNNKEL (reference sequence). The CDR3 spans 15 residues. Germline trimming cut 1 base from V and 3 bases from J; bases unmatched to any gene: 4. The CDR3 nucleotides are TGTGCCAGCAGCCAAGTAGGGACAGGCCACTATGGCTACACCTTC. This sequence encodes CASSQVGTGHYGYTF.